This TCR beta chain was sequenced in a study of molecular identifiers for immune sequencing clone quantification. Broader study findings: Highly expanded clone sizes could be underestimated through barcode sharing by identical TCR molecules. Spiked Jurkat TCR RNA equal to one cell could reportedly be picked out among 940,000 or so naive cells.

CDR1 is DFQATT and CDR2 is SNEGSKA in the germline V gene (reference sequence). Deletions cut 4 bases from V and 5 bases from J, with 15 bases between. There are 14 residues in the CDR3. This clonotype was recorded many times. Its antigen remains unknown. Methods described previously, with TCR primers listed, were used for bulk TCR libraries. TCRdb itself ran the PCR reads through MiXCR, one entry per CDR3 protein. The table records more than 70,000 distinct CDR3 sequences, over 20% of them present only once. This sequence was found in a human donor in good health. Some libraries in this study had Jurkat cell RNA spiked in. The material sequenced was naive CD8+ T cells from blood, with Jurkat cell RNA spiked in. Subset described: FACS-sorted CD8+CD4-CCR7+CD45RA+ naive T cells. This rearrangement joins TRBV20-1 to TRBJ2-4; D perhaps matches TRBD2 (6 bases). CDR3 nucleotide sequence: TGCAGTGCTAAAGATAGGGGACTCGAAAACATTCAGTACTTC. Translating it yields CSAKDRGLENIQYF.